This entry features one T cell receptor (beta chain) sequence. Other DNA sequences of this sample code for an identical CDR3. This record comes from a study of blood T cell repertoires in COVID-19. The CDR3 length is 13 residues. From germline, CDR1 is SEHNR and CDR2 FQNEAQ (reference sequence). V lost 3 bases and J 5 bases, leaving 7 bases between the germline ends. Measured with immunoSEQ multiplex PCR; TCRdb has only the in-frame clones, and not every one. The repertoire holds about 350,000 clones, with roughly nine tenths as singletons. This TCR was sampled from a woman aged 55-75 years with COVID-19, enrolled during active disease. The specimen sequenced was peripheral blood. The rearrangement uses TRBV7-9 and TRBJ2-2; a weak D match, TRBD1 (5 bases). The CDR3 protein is CASSLQGTGELFF. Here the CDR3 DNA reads TGTGCCAGCAGCTTGCAGGGTACCGGGGAGCTGTTTTTT.